The 2 T cell receptor beta chains below come from one sample, sequenced in a study of blood T cell repertoires in COVID-19. Only in-frame clones appear in the TCRdb table, and some are missing; sequencing was by immunoSEQ multiplex PCR. This table holds 100,000 or so clones, approximately 80% found once. Sequencing input: peripheral blood. The receptors derive from a woman aged 70-85 years with active or convalescent COVID-19.

CDR3 nucleotide sequence: TGTGCCATCAGTGCGGTCGGGGGAGGACAGGTGGCTTTCTTT. Its translation: CAISAVGGGQVAFF. This rearrangement joins TRBV10-3 to TRBJ1-1; 7 bases line up with TRBD1. The CDR3 spans 14 residues. CDR1 and CDR2 from the germline V gene are ENHRY and SYGVKD. Losses at the gene ends were 4 bases for V and 11 bases for J; bases not matched to a gene: 13.

The chain has TRBV11-3 and TRBJ2-1, with D possibly matching TRBD1 (6 bases). V was cut by 5 bases and J by 5 bases, with 10 bases left in between. The CDR3 has 13 amino acids. Germline lookup yields CDR1 SGHNT and CDR2 YENEEA. The CDR3 DNA reads TGTGCCAGCAGCCTGGACAGCCACAATGAGCAGTTCTTC. It is translated as CASSLDSHNEQFF.